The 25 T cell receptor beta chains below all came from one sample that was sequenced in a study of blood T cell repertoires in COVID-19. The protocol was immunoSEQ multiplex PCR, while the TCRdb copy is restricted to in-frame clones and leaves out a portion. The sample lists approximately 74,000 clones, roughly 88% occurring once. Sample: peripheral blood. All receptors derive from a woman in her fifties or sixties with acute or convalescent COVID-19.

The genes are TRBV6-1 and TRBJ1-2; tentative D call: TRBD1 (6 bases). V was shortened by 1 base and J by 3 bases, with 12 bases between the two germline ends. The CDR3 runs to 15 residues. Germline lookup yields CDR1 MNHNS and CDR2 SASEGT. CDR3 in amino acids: CASSEEGEGDYGYTF. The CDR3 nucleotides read TGTGCCAGCAGTGAAGAGGGCGAGGGGGACTATGGCTACACCTTC.

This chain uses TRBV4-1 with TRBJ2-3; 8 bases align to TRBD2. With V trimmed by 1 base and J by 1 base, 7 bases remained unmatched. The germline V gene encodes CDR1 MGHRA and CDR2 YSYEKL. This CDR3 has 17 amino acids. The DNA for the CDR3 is TGCGCCAGCAGCCAAGTTCAGCGGGAGAGAGGCACAGATACGCAGTATTTT. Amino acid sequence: CASSQVQRERGTDTQYF.

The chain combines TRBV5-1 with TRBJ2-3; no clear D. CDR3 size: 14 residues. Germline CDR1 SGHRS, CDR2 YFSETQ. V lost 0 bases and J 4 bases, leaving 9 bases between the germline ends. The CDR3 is CASSLDGVSDTQYF. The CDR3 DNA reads TGCGCCAGCAGCTTGGATGGAGTTTCAGATACGCAGTATTTT.

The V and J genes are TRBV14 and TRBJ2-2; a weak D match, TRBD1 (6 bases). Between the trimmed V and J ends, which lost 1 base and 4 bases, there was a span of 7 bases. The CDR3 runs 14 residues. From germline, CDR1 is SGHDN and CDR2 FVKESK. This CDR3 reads CASSQGGRTGELFF. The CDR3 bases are TGTGCCAGCAGCCAAGGGGGGCGCACCGGGGAGCTGTTTTTT.

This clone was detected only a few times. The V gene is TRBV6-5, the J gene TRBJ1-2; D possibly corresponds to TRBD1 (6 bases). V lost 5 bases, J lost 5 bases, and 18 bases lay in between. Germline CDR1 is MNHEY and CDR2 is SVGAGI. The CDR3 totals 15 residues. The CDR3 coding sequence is TGTGCCAGCAGTCAGGACAGCCCTCGGGTGTATGGCTACACCTTC. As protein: CASSQDSPRVYGYTF.

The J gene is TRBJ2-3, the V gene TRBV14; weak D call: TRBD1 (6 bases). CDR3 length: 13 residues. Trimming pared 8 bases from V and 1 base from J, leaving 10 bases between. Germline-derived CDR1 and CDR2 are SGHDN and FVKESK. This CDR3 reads CASGRTGTDTQYF. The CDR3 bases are TGTGCCAGCGGCAGGACAGGCACAGATACGCAGTATTTT. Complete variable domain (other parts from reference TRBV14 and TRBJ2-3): EAGVTQFPSHSVIEKGQTVTLRCDPISGHDNLYWYRRVMGKEIKFLLHFVKESKQDESGMPNNRFLAERTGGTYSTLKVQPAELEDSGVYFCASGRTGTDTQYFGPGTRLTVL.

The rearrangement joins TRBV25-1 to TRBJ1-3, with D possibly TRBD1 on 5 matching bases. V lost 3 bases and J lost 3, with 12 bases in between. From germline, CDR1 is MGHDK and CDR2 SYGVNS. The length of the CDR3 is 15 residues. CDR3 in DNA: TGTGCCAGCAGTGATTCATGGGGGGATGGAAACACCATATATTTT. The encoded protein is CASSDSWGDGNTIYF.

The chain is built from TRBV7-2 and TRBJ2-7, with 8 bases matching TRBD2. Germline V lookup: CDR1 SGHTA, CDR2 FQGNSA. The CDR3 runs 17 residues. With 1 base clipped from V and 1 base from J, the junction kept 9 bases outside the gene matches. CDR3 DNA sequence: TGTGCCAGCAGCTTAGATTCTAGCGGGTTTCAGTCCTACGAGCAGTACGTC. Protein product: CASSLDSSGFQSYEQYV.

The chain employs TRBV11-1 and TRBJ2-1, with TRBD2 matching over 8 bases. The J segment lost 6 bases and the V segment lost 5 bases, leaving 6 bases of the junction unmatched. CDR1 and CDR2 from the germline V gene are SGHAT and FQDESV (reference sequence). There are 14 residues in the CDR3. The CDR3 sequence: CASSPGTRINEQFF. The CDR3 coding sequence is TGTGCCAGCAGCCCCGGGACTAGGATCAATGAGCAGTTCTTC. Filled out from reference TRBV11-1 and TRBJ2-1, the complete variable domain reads EAEVAQSPRYKITEKSQAVAFWCDPISGHATLYWYRQILGQGPELLVQFQDESVVDDSQLPKDRFSAERLKGVDSTLKIQPAELGDSAMYLCASSPGTRINEQFFGPGTRLTVL.

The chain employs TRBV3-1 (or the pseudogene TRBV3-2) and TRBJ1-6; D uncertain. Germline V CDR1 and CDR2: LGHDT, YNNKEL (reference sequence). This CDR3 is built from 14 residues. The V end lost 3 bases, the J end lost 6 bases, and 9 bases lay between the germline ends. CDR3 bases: TGTGCCAGCAGCCAGACGGGAGCTAATTCACCCCTCCACTTT. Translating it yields CASSQTGANSPLHF.

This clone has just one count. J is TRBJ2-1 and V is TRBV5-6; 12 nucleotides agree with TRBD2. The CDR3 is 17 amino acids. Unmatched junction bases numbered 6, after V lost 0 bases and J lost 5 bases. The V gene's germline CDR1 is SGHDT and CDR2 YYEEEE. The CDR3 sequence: CASSLGLAGAKDNEQFF. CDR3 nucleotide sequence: TGTGCCAGCAGCTTGGGACTAGCGGGGGCCAAAGACAATGAGCAGTTCTTC.

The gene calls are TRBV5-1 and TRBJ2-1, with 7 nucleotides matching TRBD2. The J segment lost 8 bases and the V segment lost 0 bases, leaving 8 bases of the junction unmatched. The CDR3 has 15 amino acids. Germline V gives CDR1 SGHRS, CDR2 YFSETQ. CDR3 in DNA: TGCGCCAGCAGCTTGGTCAGCGGGATAGGCGATGAGCAGTTCTTC. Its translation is CASSLVSGIGDEQFF.

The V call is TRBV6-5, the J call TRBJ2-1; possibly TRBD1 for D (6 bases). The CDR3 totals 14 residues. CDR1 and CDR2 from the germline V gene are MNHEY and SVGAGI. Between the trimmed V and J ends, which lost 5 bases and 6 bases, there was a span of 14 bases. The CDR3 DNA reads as TGTGCCAGCAGTCCCGGGACAAAACCCAATGAGCAGTTCTTC. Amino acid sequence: CASSPGTKPNEQFF.

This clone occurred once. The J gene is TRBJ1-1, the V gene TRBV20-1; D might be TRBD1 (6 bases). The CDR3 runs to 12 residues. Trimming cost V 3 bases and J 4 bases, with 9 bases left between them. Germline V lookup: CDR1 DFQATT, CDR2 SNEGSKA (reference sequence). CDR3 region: CSASGQSTEAFF. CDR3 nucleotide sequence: TGCAGTGCTAGTGGACAGAGCACTGAAGCTTTCTTT.

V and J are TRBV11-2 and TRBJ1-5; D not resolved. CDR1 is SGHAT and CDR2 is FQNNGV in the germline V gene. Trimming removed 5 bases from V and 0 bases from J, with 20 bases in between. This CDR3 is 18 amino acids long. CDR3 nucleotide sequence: TGTGCCAGCAGCCTGCTGCAGGAGACTGACTATAGCAATCAGCCCCAGCATTTT. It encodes CASSLLQETDYSNQPQHF. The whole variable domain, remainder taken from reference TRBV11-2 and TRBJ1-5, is EAGVAQSPRYKIIEKRQSVAFWCNPISGHATLYWYQQILGQGPKLLIQFQNNGVVDDSQLPKDRFSAERLKGVDSTLKIQPAKLEDSAVYLCASSLLQETDYSNQPQHFGDGTRLSIL.

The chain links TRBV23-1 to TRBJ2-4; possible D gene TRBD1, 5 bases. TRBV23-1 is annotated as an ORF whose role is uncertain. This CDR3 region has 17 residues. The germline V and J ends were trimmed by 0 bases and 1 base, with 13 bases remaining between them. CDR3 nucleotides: TGCGCCAGCAGTCAATCCGGAAGGGGCGACGCCAAAAACATTCAGTACTTC. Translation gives CASSQSGRGDAKNIQYF.

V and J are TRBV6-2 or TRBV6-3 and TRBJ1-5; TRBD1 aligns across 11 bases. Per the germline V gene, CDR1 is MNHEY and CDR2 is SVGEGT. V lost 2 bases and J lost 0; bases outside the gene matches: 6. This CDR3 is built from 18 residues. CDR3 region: CASSYLRDRGNSNQPQHF. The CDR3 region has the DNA TGTGCCAGCAGTTACCTTCGGGACAGGGGGAATAGCAATCAGCCCCAGCATTTT.

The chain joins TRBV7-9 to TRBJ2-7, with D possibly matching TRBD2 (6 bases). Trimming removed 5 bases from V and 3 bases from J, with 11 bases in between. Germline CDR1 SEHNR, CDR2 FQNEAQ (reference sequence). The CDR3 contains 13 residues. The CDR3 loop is CASSGGFVYEQYV. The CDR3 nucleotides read TGTGCCAGCAGCGGAGGGTTCGTCTACGAGCAGTACGTC.

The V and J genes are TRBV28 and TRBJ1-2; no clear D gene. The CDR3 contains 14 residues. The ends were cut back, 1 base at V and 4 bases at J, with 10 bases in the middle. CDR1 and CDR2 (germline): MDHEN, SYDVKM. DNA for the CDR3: TGTGCCAGCAGTTTATTGGAGGGAATCTATGGCTACACCTTC. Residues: CASSLLEGIYGYTF.

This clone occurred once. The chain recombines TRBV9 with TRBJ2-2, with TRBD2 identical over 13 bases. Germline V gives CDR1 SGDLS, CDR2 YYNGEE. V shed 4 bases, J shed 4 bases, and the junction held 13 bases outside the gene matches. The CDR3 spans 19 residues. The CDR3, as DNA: TGTGCCAGCAGCCCGGTCCGGACTAGCGGGGGCCTAGTCACCGGGGAGCTGTTTTTT. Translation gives CASSPVRTSGGLVTGELFF.

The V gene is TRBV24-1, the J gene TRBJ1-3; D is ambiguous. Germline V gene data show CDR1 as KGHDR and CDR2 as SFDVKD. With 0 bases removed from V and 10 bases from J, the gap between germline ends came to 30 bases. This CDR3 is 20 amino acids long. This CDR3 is CATSDLFSGVPTREVGTIYF. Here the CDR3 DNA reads TGTGCCACCAGTGATTTGTTTTCCGGGGTCCCGACACGGGAGGTAGGGACCATATATTTT.

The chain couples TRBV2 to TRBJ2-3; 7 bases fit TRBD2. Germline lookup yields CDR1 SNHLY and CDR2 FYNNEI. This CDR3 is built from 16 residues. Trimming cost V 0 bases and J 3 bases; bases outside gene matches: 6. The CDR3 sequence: CASSEALGTTTDTQYF. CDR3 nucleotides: TGTGCCAGCAGTGAAGCGCTTGGGACTACAACAGATACGCAGTATTTT.

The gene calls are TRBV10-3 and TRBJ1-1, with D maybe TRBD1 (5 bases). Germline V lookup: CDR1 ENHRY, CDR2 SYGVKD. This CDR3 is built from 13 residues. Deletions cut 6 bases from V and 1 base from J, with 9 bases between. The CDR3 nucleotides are TGTGCCATCAGGGGGACTGAGAACACTGAAGCTTTCTTT. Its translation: CAIRGTENTEAFF.

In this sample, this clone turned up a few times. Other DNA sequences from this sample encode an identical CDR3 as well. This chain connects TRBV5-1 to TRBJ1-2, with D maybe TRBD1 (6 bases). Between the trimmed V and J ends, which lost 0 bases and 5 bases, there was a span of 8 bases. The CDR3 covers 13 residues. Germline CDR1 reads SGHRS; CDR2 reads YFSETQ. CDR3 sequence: CASSLDRDYGYTF. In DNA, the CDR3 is TGCGCCAGCAGCTTGGACAGGGATTATGGCTACACCTTC.

The CDR3 region is CASRSRTSQETQYF. CDR3 nucleotide sequence: TGTGCCAGCAGATCGAGGACTAGTCAAGAGACCCAGTACTTC. The chain employs TRBV28 and TRBJ2-5; 7 positions agree with TRBD2. The V gene's germline CDR1 is MDHEN and CDR2 SYDVKM. V was clipped by 6 bases and J by 2 bases; unmatched bases: 6. CDR3 size: 14 residues.